This is a list of T cell receptor beta chains from one sample in a study of STAT3 mutations in large granular lymphocyte leukemia. Produced via immunoSEQ multiplex PCR; TCRdb's table is partial and in-frame only. Among approximately 11,000 clones listed, about 85% were seen once. Material for sequencing was peripheral blood mononuclear cells. The receptors shown here come from a man aged 80 or over with T-cell large granular lymphocyte leukemia. Some clones in this sample may be carry-over from other donors' samples. CDR3s include the opening cysteine and the closing phenylalanine or tryptophan. The D gene is left open where the match is weak. Expanded clones are given a class, and other clones once, few, many or no size at all.

clone_size	v_call	d_call	j_call	cdr3_aa	cdr3_nt
-	TRBV7-9	-	TRBJ2-3	CASSPRDPGTQYF	TGTGCCAGCAGCCCTCGGGACCCAGGGACGCAGTATTTT
-	TRBV7-9	TRBD1	TRBJ1-6	CASSLGATGYNSPLHF	TGTGCCAGCAGCTTAGGTGCGACAGGGTATAATTCACCCCTCCACTTT
-	TRBV19	-	TRBJ1-5	CASTGTFDQPQHF	TGTGCCAGTACCGGGACTTTTGATCAGCCCCAGCATTTT
-	TRBV25-1	-	TRBJ2-3	CASSEEAPWTDTQYF	TGTGCCAGCAGTGAAGAGGCCCCGTGGACAGATACGCAGTATTTT
once	TRBV30	-	TRBJ2-1	CAWTNTGLAVYEQFF	TGTGCCTGGACCAATACTGGGCTAGCAGTGTATGAGCAGTTCTTC
-	TRBV5-6	-	TRBJ1-3	CASSLQGPSGNTIYF	TGTGCCAGCAGCTTACAGGGACCCTCTGGAAACACCATATATTTT
-	TRBV11-2	-	TRBJ2-7	CASSFSSLSSYEQYF	TGTGCCAGCAGCTTCAGTTCGTTGTCTTCCTACGAGCAGTACTTC
-	TRBV5-1	-	TRBJ2-3	CASTPGGATDTQYF	TGCGCCAGCACCCCCGGCGGGGCTACAGATACGCAGTATTTT
-	TRBV7-8	TRBD2	TRBJ2-1	CASSLVHSGGKDGEQFF	TGTGCCAGCAGCTTAGTTCATAGCGGGGGGAAGGATGGTGAGCAGTTCTTC
-	TRBV5-5	-	TRBJ1-1	CASSHGRAHGDTEAFF	TGTGCCAGCAGCCACGGGAGGGCCCACGGGGACACTGAAGCTTTCTTT
-	TRBV6-4	TRBD1	TRBJ1-2	CASSARWDRTYGYTF	TGTGCCAGCAGTGCTCGTTGGGACAGGACCTATGGCTACACCTTC
-	TRBV12-5	-	TRBJ2-4	CASGLGSGGIQYF	TGTGCTAGTGGTTTGGGCTCTGGGGGCATTCAGTACTTC
-	TRBV5-5	TRBD1	TRBJ2-5	CASSLEDRKYQETQYF	TGTGCCAGCAGCTTGGAGGACAGGAAGTACCAAGAGACCCAGTACTTC
-	TRBV4-2	TRBD1	TRBJ2-2	CASSQGQGRTTGELFF	TGTGCCAGCAGCCAAGGACAGGGGCGGACCACCGGGGAGCTGTTTTTT
-	TRBV6-5	-	TRBJ2-2	CASSYGSTGELFF	TGTGCCAGCAGTTACGGTTCCACCGGGGAGCTGTTTTTT
-	TRBV5-1	TRBD1	TRBJ1-4	CASSLGTEEKLFF	TGCGCCAGCAGCCTAGGGACAGAGGAAAAACTGTTTTTT
-	TRBV5-4	TRBD2	TRBJ2-2	CASSTDPLAGRTFRELFF	TGTGCCAGCAGCACCGACCCACTAGCGGGGAGGACCTTCCGGGAGCTGTTTTTT
-	TRBV6-4	-	TRBJ1-5	CASSDRAIQPQHF	TGTGCCAGCAGTGACAGGGCTATTCAGCCCCAGCATTTT
-	TRBV7-9	-	TRBJ2-2	CASSPLGDTGELFF	TGTGCCAGCAGCCCCCTAGGAGACACCGGGGAGCTGTTTTTT
-	TRBV11-2	-	TRBJ1-2	CASMPRMNYGYTF	TGTGCCAGCATGCCCAGAATGAACTATGGCTACACCTTC
-	TRBV2	-	TRBJ2-5	CASSEADSQETQYF	TGTGCCAGCAGTGAAGCTGACAGCCAAGAGACCCAGTACTTC
-	TRBV28	-	TRBJ1-4	CASRTAINEKLFF	TGTGCCAGCAGGACAGCCATTAATGAAAAACTGTTTTTT
once	TRBV18	-	TRBJ1-4	CASSPLTGTTNEKLFF	TGTGCCAGCTCACCTCTCACGGGGACAACTAATGAAAAACTGTTTTTT
once	TRBV29-1	TRBD1	TRBJ1-2	CSANAGTGLSAYGYTF	TGCAGCGCCAACGCCGGGACAGGGCTTTCCGCCTATGGCTACACCTTC
once	TRBV19	TRBD2	TRBJ2-3	CASSMMTTSGASTDTQYF	TGTGCCAGTAGTATGATGACTACTAGCGGAGCGAGCACAGATACGCAGTATTTT
-	TRBV7-9	-	TRBJ2-7	CASSLGQDYEQYF	TGTGCCAGCAGCTTAGGACAGGACTACGAGCAGTACTTC
once	TRBV29-1	-	TRBJ2-5	CSADPGGALETQYF	TGCAGCGCCGACCCCGGGGGAGCCTTAGAGACCCAGTACTTC
-	TRBV5-1	-	TRBJ1-6	CASSLAGERANSPLHF	TGCGCCAGCAGCTTGGCCGGGGAGCGGGCTAATTCACCCCTCCACTTT
-	TRBV5-1	-	TRBJ2-3	CASSLGRGLSTDTQYF	TGCGCCAGCAGCTTGGGTCGGGGGCTGAGCACAGATACGCAGTATTTT
-	TRBV6-5	-	TRBJ2-3	CASSYGTRPADTQYF	TGTGCCAGCAGTTACGGGACCCGCCCTGCAGATACGCAGTATTTT
few	TRBV25-1	-	TRBJ1-5	CASAAGGNQPQHF	TGTGCCAGTGCTGCAGGAGGCAATCAGCCCCAGCATTTT
-	TRBV18	-	TRBJ1-5	CASSPRAGENQPQHF	TGTGCCAGCTCACCAAGGGCAGGGGAAAATCAGCCCCAGCATTTT
-	TRBV6-5	TRBD1	TRBJ1-1	CASSFLTGDVEAFF	TGTGCCAGCAGTTTCCTCACAGGGGACGTTGAAGCTTTCTTT
-	TRBV11-2	-	TRBJ2-2	CASSLGQRPTGELFF	TGTGCCAGCAGCTTAGGACAGCGACCCACCGGGGAGCTGTTTTTT
-	TRBV25-1	-	TRBJ2-7	CASSDPAGQSSYEQYF	TGTGCCAGCAGTGATCCGGCAGGGCAAAGCTCCTACGAGCAGTACTTC
-	TRBV7-9	-	TRBJ2-2	CASSTRGAQEAGELFF	TGTGCCAGCAGCACTAGAGGGGCACAGGAAGCCGGGGAGCTGTTTTTT
once	TRBV6-1	-	TRBJ2-7	CASSGGGHEQYF	TGTGCCAGCAGTGGTGGGGGACACGAGCAGTACTTC
once	TRBV5-4	-	TRBJ2-2	CASSSVGGGSGELFF	TGTGCCAGCAGCTCCGTAGGGGGGGGGTCCGGGGAGCTGTTTTTT
-	TRBV19	-	TRBJ1-2	CASSILTDNYGYTF	TGTGCCAGTAGTATCTTGACAGACAACTATGGCTACACCTTC
medium-sized	TRBV4-3	-	TRBJ1-6	CASSQDWSSASSGDSPLHF	TGCGCCAGCAGCCAAGATTGGAGTTCAGCCTCCAGTGGTGATTCACCCCTCCACTTT
-	TRBV6-5	TRBD1	TRBJ1-4	CASSYSSAGGEEKLFF	TGTGCCAGCAGTTACTCGTCGGCAGGGGGCGAGGAAAAACTGTTTTTT
-	TRBV7-2	-	TRBJ2-7	CASSPDSSREQYF	TGTGCCAGCAGCCCGGACAGTTCCCGCGAGCAGTACTTC
-	TRBV7-8	-	TRBJ1-1	CASSSNYGGDTEAFF	TGTGCCAGCAGCTCAAATTACGGGGGGGACACTGAAGCTTTCTTT
-	TRBV13	-	TRBJ2-7	CASSRREFYEQYF	TGTGCCAGCAGCCGCCGGGAATTTTACGAGCAGTACTTC